The rows below give T cell receptor beta chains drawn from one sample of a study of T cell responses to AZD1222 COVID-19 vaccine. The method was immunoSEQ multiplex PCR; TCRdb's version includes in-frame clones alone and lacks a portion of them. The repertoire holds about 97,000 clones, with 75% to 95% as singletons. The sample in question was peripheral blood, obtained on day 0 of AZD1222 vaccination. These receptors all stem from an adult in good health. Each CDR3 is given without its conserved first and last residue. The D gene is left open where the match is weak. Clone size is not always given. Where it is, it says once, few, many or a class for expanded clones.

j_gene: TRBJ1-1
d_gene: -
abundance: -
v_gene: TRBV27
CDR3aa: ASSWARAGTEAF

j_gene: TRBJ1-1
d_gene: -
abundance: -
v_gene: TRBV5-1
CDR3aa: ASSLETAEAF

j_gene: TRBJ1-1
d_gene: -
abundance: -
v_gene: TRBV3-1/TRBV3-2
CDR3aa: ASSQDAAGTEAF

j_gene: TRBJ2-1
d_gene: -
abundance: -
v_gene: TRBV11-2
CDR3aa: ASSPSAGVEQF

j_gene: TRBJ1-1
d_gene: -
abundance: few
v_gene: TRBV19
CDR3aa: ASKMGGSYTEAF

j_gene: TRBJ1-2
d_gene: -
abundance: -
v_gene: TRBV4-1
CDR3aa: ASSQFTGTFANYGYT

j_gene: TRBJ2-6
d_gene: -
abundance: -
v_gene: TRBV5-1
CDR3aa: ASSEGGANVLT

j_gene: TRBJ2-3
d_gene: TRBD2
abundance: once
v_gene: TRBV11-2
CDR3aa: ASSLDTSGDTSTDTQY

j_gene: TRBJ1-5
d_gene: -
abundance: -
v_gene: TRBV29-1
CDR3aa: SVGDGRNQPQH

j_gene: TRBJ2-2
d_gene: -
abundance: -
v_gene: TRBV2
CDR3aa: ASADRINTGELF

j_gene: TRBJ2-3
d_gene: TRBD2
abundance: once
v_gene: TRBV5-4
CDR3aa: ASTPTSGTRPTDTQY

j_gene: TRBJ2-7
d_gene: TRBD1
abundance: -
v_gene: TRBV5-4
CDR3aa: ASSWGQGAGEQY

j_gene: TRBJ1-6
d_gene: -
abundance: few
v_gene: TRBV2
CDR3aa: ASSYTGGYNSPLH

j_gene: TRBJ1-2
d_gene: -
abundance: -
v_gene: TRBV3-1/TRBV3-2
CDR3aa: ASSQQRGFALSEDYGYT

j_gene: TRBJ1-5
d_gene: TRBD1
abundance: once
v_gene: TRBV6-5
CDR3aa: ASTADRGGNQPQH

j_gene: TRBJ2-3
d_gene: -
abundance: -
v_gene: TRBV19
CDR3aa: ASSPAGVTDTQY

j_gene: TRBJ2-5
d_gene: -
abundance: once
v_gene: TRBV5-1
CDR3aa: ASSPQGLETQY

j_gene: TRBJ1-5
d_gene: -
abundance: -
v_gene: TRBV4-1
CDR3aa: ASSQGGTQNQPQH

j_gene: TRBJ1-2
d_gene: -
abundance: -
v_gene: TRBV4-1
CDR3aa: ASSQVGLTGGIESNYDYT

j_gene: TRBJ1-1
d_gene: -
abundance: -
v_gene: TRBV2
CDR3aa: ASRGKLGTEAF

j_gene: TRBJ2-7
d_gene: -
abundance: -
v_gene: TRBV7-8
CDR3aa: ASSRSRREQY

j_gene: TRBJ2-7
d_gene: -
abundance: -
v_gene: TRBV9
CDR3aa: ASSVGGESYEQY

j_gene: TRBJ1-5
d_gene: -
abundance: -
v_gene: TRBV6-6
CDR3aa: ASSGTLSNQPQH

j_gene: TRBJ2-3
d_gene: TRBD2
abundance: -
v_gene: TRBV3-1/TRBV3-2
CDR3aa: ASRVSGGGDTQY

j_gene: TRBJ2-3
d_gene: TRBD2
abundance: -
v_gene: TRBV5-4
CDR3aa: ASSLAQTSGLTDTQY

j_gene: TRBJ2-4
d_gene: -
abundance: once
v_gene: TRBV19
CDR3aa: ASSISGAKNIQY

j_gene: TRBJ2-5
d_gene: TRBD1
abundance: few
v_gene: TRBV5-6
CDR3aa: ASRGRTGGRSETQY

j_gene: TRBJ1-5
d_gene: -
abundance: -
v_gene: TRBV5-1
CDR3aa: ASSLSPAYSNQPQH

j_gene: TRBJ2-3
d_gene: -
abundance: -
v_gene: TRBV11-2
CDR3aa: ASSLVGGHTDTQY

j_gene: TRBJ1-2
d_gene: -
abundance: -
v_gene: TRBV11-3
CDR3aa: ASSLDSLGVS

j_gene: TRBJ1-1
d_gene: -
abundance: few
v_gene: TRBV3-1/TRBV3-2
CDR3aa: ASSPAGTLTEAF

j_gene: TRBJ1-1
d_gene: -
abundance: -
v_gene: TRBV7-6
CDR3aa: ASSQVGGSEAF

j_gene: TRBJ2-1
d_gene: TRBD2
abundance: once
v_gene: TRBV7-3
CDR3aa: ASSPAAGGYNEQF

j_gene: TRBJ2-7
d_gene: -
abundance: -
v_gene: TRBV5-4
CDR3aa: ASRRDSYEQY

j_gene: TRBJ1-1
d_gene: -
abundance: -
v_gene: TRBV13
CDR3aa: ASRELGPDINTEAF

j_gene: TRBJ1-5
d_gene: -
abundance: -
v_gene: TRBV19
CDR3aa: ASSLRTEGVYSNQPQH

j_gene: TRBJ1-5
d_gene: -
abundance: -
v_gene: TRBV2
CDR3aa: ASSESLIRGISQPQH

j_gene: TRBJ2-7
d_gene: -
abundance: -
v_gene: TRBV6-6
CDR3aa: ASSYAQHYEQY

j_gene: TRBJ1-1
d_gene: -
abundance: once
v_gene: TRBV19
CDR3aa: ASSTTGNTEAF

j_gene: TRBJ1-1
d_gene: -
abundance: -
v_gene: TRBV6-5
CDR3aa: ASSPGNLNTEAF

j_gene: TRBJ2-3
d_gene: TRBD2
abundance: -
v_gene: TRBV24-1
CDR3aa: ATSDLSGGHSHTQY

j_gene: TRBJ2-7
d_gene: TRBD2
abundance: -
v_gene: TRBV7-6
CDR3aa: ASSQETSGSSYEQY

j_gene: TRBJ1-4
d_gene: -
abundance: -
v_gene: TRBV29-1
CDR3aa: SVRPEVEHEKLF

j_gene: TRBJ1-5
d_gene: -
abundance: -
v_gene: TRBV7-9
CDR3aa: ASSLDQQPQH

j_gene: TRBJ2-7
d_gene: TRBD2
abundance: few
v_gene: TRBV2
CDR3aa: ASRSTSGGYEQY

j_gene: TRBJ2-7
d_gene: -
abundance: -
v_gene: TRBV2
CDR3aa: ASSRQPSFEQY

j_gene: TRBJ2-5
d_gene: -
abundance: -
v_gene: TRBV5-1
CDR3aa: ASSLERQETQY

j_gene: TRBJ2-2
d_gene: -
abundance: -
v_gene: TRBV19
CDR3aa: ASSNWAGELF